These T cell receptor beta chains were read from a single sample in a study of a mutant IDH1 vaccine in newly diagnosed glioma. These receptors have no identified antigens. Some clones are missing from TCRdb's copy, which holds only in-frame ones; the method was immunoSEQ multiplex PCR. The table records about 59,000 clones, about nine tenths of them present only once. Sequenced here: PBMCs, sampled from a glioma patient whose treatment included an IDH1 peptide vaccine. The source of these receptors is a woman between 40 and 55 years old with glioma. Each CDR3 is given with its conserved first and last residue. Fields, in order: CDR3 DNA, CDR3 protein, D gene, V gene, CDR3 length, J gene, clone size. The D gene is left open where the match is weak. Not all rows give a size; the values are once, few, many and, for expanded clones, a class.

TGTGCCAGTAGTTCCACAGGGAGGACTGAAGCTTTCTTT	CASSSTGRTEAFF	-	TRBV19	13	TRBJ1-1	few
TGTGCCAGCAGGGGCTACGAGCAGTACTTC	CASRGYEQYF	-	TRBV6-6	10	TRBJ2-7	-
TGTGCCAGCTCACCAGCCCGTGACAGAGAAGCTTTCTTT	CASSPARDREAFF	-	TRBV18	13	TRBJ1-1	medium-sized
TGTGCCAGCAGCCCAGGGATTTTTACGAACACAGATACGCAGTATTTT	CASSPGIFTNTDTQYF	-	TRBV7-6	16	TRBJ2-3	-
TGTGCCAGCAGCGTAGATCCGAGCTCTGGAAACACCATATATTTT	CASSVDPSSGNTIYF	-	TRBV9	15	TRBJ1-3	-
TGTGCCAGCAGCTTCGAGTACAATGAGCAGTTCTTC	CASSFEYNEQFF	-	TRBV7-2	12	TRBJ2-1	-
TGTGCCAGCACCGAGCGGGGGAACACTGAAGCTTTCTTT	CASTERGNTEAFF	-	TRBV2	13	TRBJ1-1	-
TGTGCCAGCCGGGGAGGGCCGGGCACCGGGGAGCTGTTTTTT	CASRGGPGTGELFF	TRBD2	TRBV6-5	14	TRBJ2-2	-
TGTGCCAGCAGTCCTGGGGGGAGTAGAGAGACCCAGTACTTC	CASSPGGSRETQYF	-	TRBV28	14	TRBJ2-5	once
TGTGCCAGCAGGGGGGGCAGGGGGAACACTGAAGCTTTCTTT	CASRGGRGNTEAFF	-	TRBV6-5	14	TRBJ1-1	-
TGTGCCAGTAGTACCCTTTCAAAAACAGCTTTCTTT	CASSTLSKTAFF	-	TRBV19	12	TRBJ1-1	-
TGTGCCAGCAGCTGGTCAGCGGGAGGAGGGGAGACCCAGTACTTC	CASSWSAGGGETQYF	TRBD2	TRBV7-9	15	TRBJ2-5	-
TGTGCCAGCAGTTTGGAAACCATGGGGACTGGAGGCGACGAGCAGTACTTC	CASSLETMGTGGDEQYF	-	TRBV27	17	TRBJ2-7	-
TGTGCCAGCAGCCCCCACAGTACCGGGGGCGGCTCTGGAAACACCATATATTTT	CASSPHSTGGGSGNTIYF	-	TRBV7-2	18	TRBJ1-3	few
TGTGCCAGCAGTTTCGACGGGGGTCCCGGGGCCAACGTCCTGACTTTC	CASSFDGGPGANVLTF	-	TRBV13	16	TRBJ2-6	-
TGCGCCAGCGGTGCAGGGGCCGTGAAGCCCCAGCATTTT	CASGAGAVKPQHF	-	TRBV10-1	13	TRBJ1-5	-
TGTGCCAGCAGTGCGGGACAGGGAATGGCTGGAAACACCATATATTTT	CASSAGQGMAGNTIYF	TRBD1	TRBV2	16	TRBJ1-3	-
TGTGCCAGCAGCTTGGCAGGGGAATACAATGAGCAGTTCTTC	CASSLAGEYNEQFF	-	TRBV5-6	14	TRBJ2-1	-
TGCGCCAGCAGCCAAGCTGTATGGGGGGCCTTCGCCGGGGAGCTGTTTTTT	CASSQAVWGAFAGELFF	-	TRBV4-1	17	TRBJ2-2	once
TGCGCCAGCAGTGTGGACAGAATGGAGCAGCCCCAGCATTTT	CASSVDRMEQPQHF	-	TRBV10-1	14	TRBJ1-5	-
TGTGCCAGCAGTTCCGGCAGGGGCGGCAATCAGCCCCAGCATTTT	CASSSGRGGNQPQHF	-	TRBV2	15	TRBJ1-5	-
TGTGCCAGCAGTGATTTGGGCGGGGGGGCCTACGAGCAGTACTTC	CASSDLGGGAYEQYF	TRBD2	TRBV2	15	TRBJ2-7	-
TGCGCCAGCAGCGCCCGATTAGGGCATACGCAGTATTTT	CASSARLGHTQYF	-	TRBV5-1	13	TRBJ2-3	-
TGTGCCACCAGCCAAGTCCCAGGGACACCCCTCCACTTT	CATSQVPGTPLHF	-	TRBV15	13	TRBJ1-6	-
TGCGCCAGCAGCCCAAGCGGGACCCACAATGAGCAGTTCTTC	CASSPSGTHNEQFF	TRBD2	TRBV5-1	14	TRBJ2-1	-
TGTGCCAGCAGTCCCATGTTCCCGGGACAGGGGGATGATGAGCAGTTCTTC	CASSPMFPGQGDDEQFF	TRBD1	TRBV7-2	17	TRBJ2-1	-
TGCGCCAGCAACCTGCCGGGGGGATCTAACTATGGCTACACCTTC	CASNLPGGSNYGYTF	-	TRBV10-1	15	TRBJ1-2	-
TGTGCCAGCAGTGAACGGCAGATGTTAGGTGGTCAGCCCCAGCATTTT	CASSERQMLGGQPQHF	-	TRBV2	16	TRBJ1-5	-
TGTGCCAGCAGTGGAGGGGACACCGGGGAGCTGTTTTTT	CASSGGDTGELFF	-	TRBV2	13	TRBJ2-2	once
TGTGCCAGCTCTCTAACAGGGGACTCCTACGAGCAGTACTTC	CASSLTGDSYEQYF	TRBD1	TRBV18	14	TRBJ2-7	once
TGTGCCAGCAGTTACGACAGGGGGGCCGAGCAGTACTTC	CASSYDRGAEQYF	TRBD1	TRBV6-6	13	TRBJ2-7	-
TGTGCCAGCAGTCCCGGGACAATCCGTACCGAGCAGTACTTC	CASSPGTIRTEQYF	-	TRBV27	14	TRBJ2-7	few
TGCGCCAGCAGCCCCAGTCTTATCCGCGACACCGGGGAGCTGTTTTTT	CASSPSLIRDTGELFF	-	TRBV4-1	16	TRBJ2-2	-
TGTGCCAGCAGCCATGTCGGTCGGAGCAATCAGCCCCAGCATTTT	CASSHVGRSNQPQHF	-	TRBV7-8	15	TRBJ1-5	-
TGCGCCAGCAGCCACGCGGGCAACTATGGCTACACCTTC	CASSHAGNYGYTF	-	TRBV4-1	13	TRBJ1-2	-
TGCGCCAGCAGCCAGAGACTAGCGGGGGAGACCACGTGGGACACCGGGGAGCTGTTTTTT	CASSQRLAGETTWDTGELFF	TRBD2	TRBV4-1	20	TRBJ2-2	-
TGTGCCAGCAGCTGGAGGGACTTCGCCTACGAGCAGTACTTC	CASSWRDFAYEQYF	-	TRBV5-5	14	TRBJ2-7	-
TGTGCCAGCAGTGAAAGAGGATTTAGCAATCAGCCCCAGCATTTT	CASSERGFSNQPQHF	-	TRBV2	15	TRBJ1-5	-
TGTGCCAGCTCGCTAGGACAGGGCCCCATCTACGAGCAGTACTTC	CASSLGQGPIYEQYF	TRBD1	TRBV14	15	TRBJ2-7	once
TGCGCCAGCAGCCAAGATATGGCAGTTAACTATGGCTACACCTTC	CASSQDMAVNYGYTF	-	TRBV4-1	15	TRBJ1-2	-
TGTGCCAGCAGTGACGACAGGGGGCGATTGGATGAAAAACTGTTTTTT	CASSDDRGRLDEKLFF	TRBD1	TRBV6-1	16	TRBJ1-4	-
TGTGCCAGTAGTATAAAGGTTAGCTGGATCATGAACACTGAAGCTTTCTTT	CASSIKVSWIMNTEAFF	-	TRBV19	17	TRBJ1-1	-
TGTGCCAGCTTGCGGGGTCGCACCGGGGAGCTGTTTTTT	CASLRGRTGELFF	-	TRBV6-5	13	TRBJ2-2	-
TGTGCCACCAGCAGACCTAGCGGGCGCTCCTACAATGAGCAGTTCTTC	CATSRPSGRSYNEQFF	TRBD2	TRBV15	16	TRBJ2-1	-
TGTGCCAGCAGCTTGCACATCCTCCCTACTGAAGCTTTCTTT	CASSLHILPTEAFF	-	TRBV5-5	14	TRBJ1-1	-
TGTGCCAGCAGTGACCGGGGGAACACTGAAGCTTTCTTT	CASSDRGNTEAFF	-	TRBV6-4	13	TRBJ1-1	-
TGCGCCAGCAGTGAGTTCCTACAGGGGAGCCAGCCCCAGCATTTT	CASSEFLQGSQPQHF	TRBD1	TRBV10-2	15	TRBJ1-5	-
TGTGCCAGCAGCTCGAGACAAACTAACGGCTATGGCTACACCTTC	CASSSRQTNGYGYTF	-	TRBV11-2	15	TRBJ1-2	-
TGCGCCAGCAGCCAAGGTAGACAGGGGTGGACAGATACGCAGTATTTT	CASSQGRQGWTDTQYF	TRBD1	TRBV4-1	16	TRBJ2-3	-
TGTGCCAGCAGACGCGACAGGGGATCTAATGAAAAACTGTTTTTT	CASRRDRGSNEKLFF	TRBD1	TRBV6-5	15	TRBJ1-4	-
TGTGCCAGCATCTCTAGCGCCGGTACAGATACGCAGTATTTT	CASISSAGTDTQYF	-	TRBV7-9	14	TRBJ2-3	once
TGCGCCAGCAGAACACAGGGTTACACTGAAGCTTTCTTT	CASRTQGYTEAFF	-	TRBV5-1	13	TRBJ1-1	-
TGTGCCATCAGTGTAGGGCGGCAGATGAACACTGAAGCTTTCTTT	CAISVGRQMNTEAFF	-	TRBV10-3	15	TRBJ1-1	-
TGTGCCAGCAGTGAAATGGGACAGCGGGGCAAAAACTATGGCTACACCTTC	CASSEMGQRGKNYGYTF	TRBD1	TRBV6-1	17	TRBJ1-2	once
TGTGCCAGCTCACCCCAAGATGGGAACACTGAAGCTTTCTTT	CASSPQDGNTEAFF	-	TRBV18	14	TRBJ1-1	-
TGTGCCAGCAGTTCGACTTTTATCCTCGCAACTAATGAAAAACTGTTTTTT	CASSSTFILATNEKLFF	-	TRBV27	17	TRBJ1-4	-
TGTGCCAGCAGTGAAGTCCCAGTAGCCGGCGGGGTATCACCCCTCCACTTT	CASSEVPVAGGVSPLHF	-	TRBV6-1	17	TRBJ1-6	-
TGTGCCAGCAGTATCCGTGTCCGCGGGGGAAGCTACGAGCAGTACTTC	CASSIRVRGGSYEQYF	TRBD2	TRBV13	16	TRBJ2-7	-
TGTGCCAGCAGCCCTCGGCAGCTAGATACGCAGTATTTT	CASSPRQLDTQYF	-	TRBV7-2	13	TRBJ2-3	-
TGTGCCAGCAGTCCTCATCACAACAGGGGGACTGAAGCTTTCTTT	CASSPHHNRGTEAFF	TRBD1	TRBV27	15	TRBJ1-1	-